This entry features one TCR beta chain sequence. The antigen is unknown. This record comes from a study of CD8+CD57+ T cells in acquired aplastic anemia. On the study more broadly: Sorted CD4+ and CD8+ cells gave an average of around 3.3 ug of DNA. Healthy donors had, on average, about 10.8 million reads for their CD4+ cells. Findings and limits, study-wide: Sharing between patients and controls was observed for around 27 CD8+ CDR3 sequences. Significant differences in CD8+ Simpson's diversity were not observed between patients and controls.

Germline V lookup: CDR1 WSHSY, CDR2 SAAADI. There are 19 residues in the CDR3. Unmatched junction bases numbered 7, after V lost 0 bases and J lost 0 bases. The template for TCR beta VDJ and CDR3 sequence profiling was genomic DNA. TCRdb re-called the reads with MiXCR, one entry per CDR3 protein. The sample has over 200,000 distinct CDR3 sequences, about 59% seen once. The genes are TRBV10-2 and TRBJ2-4, with 11 bases that match TRBD2. This sequence originates from a human donor in good health. Specimen: sorted CD4+, CD8+, or CD8+CD57+ T cells (not recorded which) from PBMCs. DNA for the CDR3: TGCGCCAGCAGTGAGTCGTGGACTAGCGGGCGACTAGCCAAAAACATTCAGTACTTC. Translation: CASSESWTSGRLAKNIQYF.